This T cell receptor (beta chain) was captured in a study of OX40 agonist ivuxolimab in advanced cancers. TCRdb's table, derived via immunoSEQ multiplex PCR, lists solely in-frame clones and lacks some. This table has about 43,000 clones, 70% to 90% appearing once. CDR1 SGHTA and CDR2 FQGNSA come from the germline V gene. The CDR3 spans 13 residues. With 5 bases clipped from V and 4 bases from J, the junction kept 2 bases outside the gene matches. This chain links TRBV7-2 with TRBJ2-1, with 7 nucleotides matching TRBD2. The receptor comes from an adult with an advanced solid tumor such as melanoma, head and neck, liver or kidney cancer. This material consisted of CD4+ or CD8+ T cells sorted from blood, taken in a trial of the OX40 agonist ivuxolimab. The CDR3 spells CASSRGDYNEQFF. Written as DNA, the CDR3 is TGTGCCAGCAGCCGGGGGGATTACAATGAGCAGTTCTTC.